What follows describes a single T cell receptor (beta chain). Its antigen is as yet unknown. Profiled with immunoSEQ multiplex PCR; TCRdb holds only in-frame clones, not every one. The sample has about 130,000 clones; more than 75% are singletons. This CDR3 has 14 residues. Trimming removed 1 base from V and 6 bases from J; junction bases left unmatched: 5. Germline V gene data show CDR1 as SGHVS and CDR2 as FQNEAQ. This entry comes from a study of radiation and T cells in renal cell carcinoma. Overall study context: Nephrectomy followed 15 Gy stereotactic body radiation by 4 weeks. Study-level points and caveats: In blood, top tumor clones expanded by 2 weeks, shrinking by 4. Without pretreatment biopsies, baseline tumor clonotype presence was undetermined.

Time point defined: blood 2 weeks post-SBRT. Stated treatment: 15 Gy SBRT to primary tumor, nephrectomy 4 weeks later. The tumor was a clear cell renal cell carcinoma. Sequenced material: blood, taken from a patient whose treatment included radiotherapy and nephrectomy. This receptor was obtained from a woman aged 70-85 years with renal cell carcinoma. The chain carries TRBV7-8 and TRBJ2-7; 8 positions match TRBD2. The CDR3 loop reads CASSLVLRGAEQYF. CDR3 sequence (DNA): TGTGCCAGCAGCTTAGTCTTGCGGGGGGCCGAGCAGTACTTC.